The 18 T cell receptor beta chains presented below share a single source sample, sequenced in a study of T cell responses to AZD1222 COVID-19 vaccine. Repertoires were generated with immunoSEQ multiplex PCR, while TCRdb's copy carries only in-frame clones and drops some. The repertoire holds 95,000 to 150,000 clones, with 85% to 90% as singletons. This specimen consisted of peripheral blood, obtained on day 0 of AZD1222 vaccination. Receptor source: an adult in good health.

Written as DNA, the CDR3 is TGCGCCAGCAGCTTGATGGTAAACTCACCCCTCCACTTT. This encodes CASSLMVNSPLHF. The chain is built from TRBV5-1 and TRBJ1-6; unclear D gene. In germline, CDR1 is SGHRS, CDR2 YFSETQ. This CDR3 contains 13 residues. Trimming took 1 base from V and 10 from J, leaving 9 bases between them.

The V and J genes are TRBV4-1 and TRBJ1-4; 10 bases fit TRBD1. The junction had 7 bases not matched to a gene; V was cut back by 5 bases and J by 7 bases. Germline loops: CDR1 MGHRA, CDR2 YSYEKL. CDR3 length: 15 residues. The CDR3 DNA is TGCGCCAGCAGCTCGGGACAGGGGAGCACTGAAAAACTGTTTTTT. Amino acid sequence: CASSSGQGSTEKLFF.

The chain couples TRBV7-9 to TRBJ2-1, with D possibly matching TRBD1 (6 bases). CDR3 length: 14 residues. V lost 5 bases to trimming and J lost 2 bases, with 10 bases between them. CDR1 and CDR2 from the germline V gene are SEHNR and FQNEAQ (reference sequence). CDR3 sequence: CASSARGPYNEQFF. As DNA, the CDR3 is TGTGCCAGCAGCGCCAGGGGTCCCTACAATGAGCAGTTCTTC.

This clone showed up just a few times. This rearrangement joins TRBV7-3 to TRBJ2-6; D remains ambiguous. The CDR3 covers 15 residues. Germline loops: CDR1 SGHTA, CDR2 FQGTGA. V lost 5 bases to trimming and J lost 0 bases, with 8 bases between them. CDR3 nucleotide sequence: TGTGCCAGCAGCCTACCGGGCTCTGGGGCCAACGTCCTGACTTTC. This encodes CASSLPGSGANVLTF.

The chain carries TRBV14 and TRBJ2-7; no clear D gene. CDR1 is SGHDN, CDR2 FVKESK, per germline. This CDR3 has 11 residues. The ends were cut back, 1 base at V and 13 bases at J, with 11 bases in the middle. CDR3 nucleotides: TGTGCCAGCAGCCAAGGGCCAGCTGCCTACTTC. Its translation: CASSQGPAAYF.

The chain couples TRBV6-5 to TRBJ1-5; 12 bases are shared with TRBD1. J was trimmed by 8 bases and V by 8 bases; bases with no gene match: 10. CDR1 and CDR2 (germline): MNHEY, SVGAGI. The CDR3 has 15 residues. The CDR3 DNA follows: TGTGCCAGCGAACCGGGACAGGGGGCGGAGAAGCCCCAGCATTTT. It yields the protein CASEPGQGAEKPQHF.

The chain links TRBV7-3 to TRBJ2-3, with 9 positions matching TRBD2. This CDR3 region has 15 residues. The germline V gene encodes CDR1 SGHTA and CDR2 FQGTGA. Trimming took 5 bases from V and 3 from J; bases not matched to a gene: 6. The CDR3 bases are TGTGCCAGCAGCCAAGCGACTAGCGGAACAGATACGCAGTATTTT. Protein product: CASSQATSGTDTQYF.

This clone was counted once. V usage is TRBV7-9 and J usage is TRBJ2-7; the match to TRBD1 covers 12 bases. The germline gives CDR1 SEHNR, CDR2 FQNEAQ (reference sequence). The V gene end was trimmed by 6 bases and the J gene end by 7 bases; junction bases not matched to a gene: 13. CDR3 length: 16 amino acids. The CDR3 bases are TGTGCCAGCAGACCCCACCAGGGACAGGGGGCAGTTGAGCAGTACTTC. Translated, it gives CASRPHQGQGAVEQYF.

The chain combines TRBV19 with TRBJ2-2; D is ambiguous. Germline V lookup: CDR1 LNHDA, CDR2 SQIVND (reference sequence). The V end was cut by 3 bases, the J end by 1 base, with 6 bases between. CDR3 length: 14 residues. Written as DNA, the CDR3 is TGTGCCAGTAGTATCCACCAGAACACCGGGGAGCTGTTTTTT. Its translation is CASSIHQNTGELFF.

The chain carries TRBV19 and TRBJ1-2; 9 bases align to TRBD1. The CDR3 runs to 19 residues. Germline CDR1 and CDR2: LNHDA and SQIVND (reference sequence). The ends lost 3 bases at V and 4 bases at J; junction bases unmatched: 18. The chain's CDR3 is CASSMRSNLRTGDGYGYTF. The CDR3 DNA reads TGTGCCAGTAGTATGCGGTCCAACCTTCGGACAGGGGACGGCTATGGCTACACCTTC.

J is TRBJ2-1 and V is TRBV7-6; a weak D match, TRBD2 (6 bases). V was trimmed by 5 bases and J by 8 bases, leaving 19 bases between them. This CDR3 comprises 15 residues. Germline V gene sequence: CDR1 SGHVS, CDR2 FNYEAQ. CDR3 sequence reads: CASSDLRDSPHEQFF. In nucleotides, the CDR3 is TGTGCCAGCAGCGACCTCCGGGACTCCCCCCATGAGCAGTTCTTC.

V is TRBV12-5 and J is TRBJ1-5; 8 nucleotides agree with TRBD1. The CDR3 runs to 13 residues. Unmatched junction bases numbered 4, after V lost 9 bases and J lost 3 bases. Germline CDR1 is LGHNT and CDR2 is FRNRAP. The CDR3 is CASSTGVNQPQHF. Written as DNA, the CDR3 is TGTGCTAGCTCGACAGGGGTCAATCAGCCCCAGCATTTT.

The J gene is TRBJ2-5, the V gene TRBV18; maybe TRBD1 (5 bases). The V gene's germline CDR1 is KGHSH and CDR2 LQKENI. V was trimmed by 6 bases and J by 2 bases, leaving 10 bases between them. The CDR3 spans 13 residues. CDR3 bases: TGTGCCAGCTCCGTGACAGAGCAAGAGACCCAGTACTTC. It is translated as CASSVTEQETQYF.

This clone is termed medium-sized. V is TRBV5-4 and J is TRBJ1-1; the D is unclear. This CDR3 is built from 18 residues. V lost 1 base and J lost 5, with 24 bases in between. Germline CDR1 SGHNT, CDR2 YYREEE (reference sequence). The CDR3: CASSLPEDPTSRGTEAFF. DNA of the CDR3: TGTGCCAGCAGCTTGCCCGAGGATCCGACAAGCCGGGGAACTGAAGCTTTCTTT.

This sequence joins TRBV13 and TRBJ1-4; D uncertain. V was cut by 4 bases and J by 13 bases, with 16 bases left in between. This CDR3 comprises 13 residues. CDR1 and CDR2 from the germline V gene are PRHDT and FYEKMQ (reference sequence). The CDR3 protein is CASSYRTSGGLFF. The CDR3, as DNA: TGTGCCAGCAGCTATCGGACCTCCGGCGGACTGTTTTTT.

This clone has more than one count but fewer than ten. The V call is TRBV7-2, the J call TRBJ2-3; 10 bases are a match to TRBD2. The CDR3 sequence is 17 residues long. Germline V CDR1 and CDR2: SGHTA, FQGNSA. J was trimmed by 8 bases and V by 1 base; bases with no gene match: 12. CDR3 coding DNA: TGTGCCAGCAGCTTAGGTCTATTAGCGGGAGGATCGGGTACGCAGTATTTT. Translated: CASSLGLLAGGSGTQYF.

The J gene is TRBJ2-3, the V gene TRBV4-2; TRBD2 might be the D (5 bases). V was trimmed by 0 bases and J by 8 bases, leaving 12 bases between them. The germline V gene has CDR1 LGHNA and CDR2 YNFKEQ. CDR3 length: 14 residues. The CDR3 sequence: CASSQDIPGITQYF. Written as DNA, the CDR3 is TGTGCCAGCAGCCAAGACATCCCGGGGATTACGCAGTATTTT.

The V call is TRBV13, the J call TRBJ1-2, with 7 bases fitting TRBD1. The CDR3 loop spans 12 amino acids. Trimming cost V 5 bases and J 7 bases; bases outside gene matches: 4. CDR1 is PRHDT, CDR2 FYEKMQ, per germline (reference sequence). The DNA for the CDR3 is TGTGCCAGCAGCAGGGGGCAGGGTGGCTACACCTTC. Translating it yields CASSRGQGGYTF.